This entry concerns a single T cell receptor beta chain. This sample stems from a study of blood T cell repertoires in COVID-19. In the study overall: COVID-19 samples, acute and convalescent, were from the United States, Italy and Spain. PBMCs, B-cell-depleted T cells, or T cells provided the cDNA or gDNA that made up the material.

In the authors' workflow: Reference gene primers were amplified, and this amplification served to estimate nucleated cell counts. Repertoires were generated with immunoSEQ multiplex PCR, while TCRdb's copy carries only in-frame clones and drops some. Clone size and V and J calls were adopted from that table, with D and trimming inferred from the DNA. The table includes 150,000 or so clones, 70% to 90% detected once. This TCR was recovered from a woman aged 60-70 years with acute or convalescent COVID-19. The specimen sequenced was peripheral blood.

The CDR3 is CASSLTGGKVGGYTF. The CDR3 DNA follows: TGTGCCAGCAGTTTGACAGGGGGTAAGGTCGGCGGCTACACCTTC. J is TRBJ1-2 and V is TRBV28, with 9 bases fitting TRBD1. The CDR3 covers 15 residues. The V and J ends lost 3 bases and 8 bases, in that order; junction bases with no gene match: 10. From germline, CDR1 is MDHEN and CDR2 SYDVKM.